This is a list of T cell receptor beta chains from one sample in a study of shared clonotypes between healthy human individuals. Assay used: immunoSEQ multiplex PCR; TCRdb lists only in-frame clones, some missing. The data contain around 1,900,000 clones, just over 90% of them singletons. Sequencing was carried out using naive CD8+ T cells from PBMCs. These receptors all stem from a young man in good health. Some clones in this sample may be carry-over from other donors' samples. CDR3s include the opening cysteine and the closing phenylalanine or tryptophan. The D gene is left open where the match is weak. Clone size is shown for a subset of rows, as once, few, many or a class of expanded clone.

d_call j_call clone_size v_call cdr3_nt cdr3_aa
TRBD1 TRBJ2-5 - TRBV5-6 TGTGCCAGCAGCTTCCAGACAGGGATGCGAGAGACCCAGTACTTC CASSFQTGMRETQYF
TRBD2 TRBJ2-3 - TRBV6-5 TGTGCCAGCAGTTTGCGGACTAGCGGGAGTGCAGATACGCAGTATTTT CASSLRTSGSADTQYF
TRBD1 TRBJ1-5 - TRBV19 TGTGCCAGTAGTAGCCGGACAGGGGAGCCCCAGCATTTT CASSSRTGEPQHF
TRBD1 TRBJ1-1 - TRBV27 TGTGCCAGCGGACCAGGGGGGAGTGGCACTGAAGCTTTCTTT CASGPGGSGTEAFF
- TRBJ2-3 - TRBV5-4 TGTGCCAGCAGCTTGGGGCTAGCTTCGCCCGGCGGAGATACGCAGTATTTT CASSLGLASPGGDTQYF
- TRBJ1-5 - TRBV15 TGTGCCACCAGCAGGGTATGGGGCAATCAGCCCCAGCATTTT CATSRVWGNQPQHF
TRBD2 TRBJ2-7 - TRBV5-8 TGTGCCAGCAGCTTCTCACCCAGCGGGAGTAGGTACGAGCAGTACTTC CASSFSPSGSRYEQYF
- TRBJ1-1 once TRBV13 TGTGCCAGCAGCTTAGGCCGGGGGAACACTGAAGCTTTCTTT CASSLGRGNTEAFF
- TRBJ2-7 - TRBV11-2 TGTGCCAGCAGCTTAGCGGGAGCGTCTCCCGAGCAGTACTTC CASSLAGASPEQYF
TRBD1 TRBJ1-1 - TRBV29-1 TGCAGCGCCCCGGAGACAGGGACTGAAGCTTTCTTT CSAPETGTEAFF
- TRBJ1-2 - TRBV9 TGTGCCAGCAGCGTCGGGGGGCTCTATGGCTACACCTTC CASSVGGLYGYTF
TRBD1 TRBJ1-2 - TRBV4-3 TGCGCCAGCAGCCAATGGGCACAGGGGGCAGATGGCTACACCTTC CASSQWAQGADGYTF
TRBD2 TRBJ2-7 - TRBV13 TGTGCCAGCAGTCAGCTAGCGGTGGGTCTTACCTACGAGCAGTACTTC CASSQLAVGLTYEQYF
TRBD2 TRBJ2-5 - TRBV7-9 TGTGCCAGCAGCTTCCATCAAGGACTAGCGGGAAGGGAGACCCAGTACTTC CASSFHQGLAGRETQYF
- TRBJ2-7 once TRBV7-6 TGTGCCAGCAGCTCCACATACGAGCAGTACTTC CASSSTYEQYF
TRBD2 TRBJ2-3 - TRBV7-9 TGTGCCAGCAGTCCACTGGGGGGAGGGGCAGATACGCAGTATTTT CASSPLGGGADTQYF
- TRBJ1-4 - TRBV28 TGTGCCAGCAGTTTAACTGTTGGTGCAACTAATGAAAAACTGTTTTTT CASSLTVGATNEKLFF
- TRBJ2-7 - TRBV5-6 TGTGCCAGCAGCTTGCAGGCTCGGATCTACGAGCAGTACTTC CASSLQARIYEQYF
TRBD1 TRBJ2-6 - TRBV11-3 TGTGCCACGGGGGACAGGCCACCGCTTGGGGCCAACGTCCTGACTTTC CATGDRPPLGANVLTF
- TRBJ2-7 - TRBV25-1 TGTGCCAGCAGTGCCTACGTCCCGGCCGAGTACTACGAGCAGTACTTC CASSAYVPAEYYEQYF
TRBD2 TRBJ2-2 - TRBV10-2 TGCGCCAGCAGTGAGTCGACGGTCGGCGGGAGGGCCCACGGGGAGCTGTTTTTT CASSESTVGGRAHGELFF
TRBD1 TRBJ2-7 - TRBV5-6 TGTGCCAGCAGCTCCTGGGACAGGGCCTACGAGCAGTACTTC CASSSWDRAYEQYF
- TRBJ2-1 - TRBV11-3 TGTGCCAGCAGCTCAGCGCCCCGGGACCACTACAATGAGCAGTTCTTC CASSSAPRDHYNEQFF
TRBD1 TRBJ1-4 - TRBV5-1 TGCGCCAGCAGCACGACAGGGGCTAATGAAAAACTGTTTTTT CASSTTGANEKLFF
- TRBJ2-3 - TRBV15 TGTGCCACCAGCAGTCTAGTAGAGACGCAGTATTTT CATSSLVETQYF
- TRBJ2-3 once TRBV5-6 TGTGCCAGCAGACTCGCACTGGCTCCTCCAGATACGCAGTATTTT CASRLALAPPDTQYF
- TRBJ2-2 few TRBV10-1 TGCGCCAGCAGTGATTTAGGGAACGGGGAGCTGTTTTTT CASSDLGNGELFF
TRBD2 TRBJ2-1 - TRBV2 TGTGCCAGCGGATTGGGACTAGCGGGAGGAAATGAGCAGTTCTTC CASGLGLAGGNEQFF
TRBD2 TRBJ2-1 - TRBV4-3 TGCGCCAGCAGCCAGGGACTAGAAAATGAGCAGTTCTTC CASSQGLENEQFF
- TRBJ2-3 - TRBV9 TGTGCCAGCAGCGTAGGAGGCGGACCGAGAGATACGCAGTATTTT CASSVGGGPRDTQYF
- TRBJ2-2 - TRBV7-8 TGTGCCAGCAGCTTTGGGACTCCCTGGGCCGGGGAGCTGTTTTTT CASSFGTPWAGELFF
TRBD1 TRBJ2-7 - TRBV7-9 TGTGCCAGCAGCTCCCGGGACAGAGCCTACGAGCAGTACTTC CASSSRDRAYEQYF
TRBD1 TRBJ2-7 - TRBV7-8 TGTGCCAGCAGCTTGGACTCAGGGGGCCTTTCCTACGAGCAGTACTTC CASSLDSGGLSYEQYF
- TRBJ1-1 - TRBV2 TGTGCCAGCAGTGAGGGAAGAATGGGCACTGAAGCTTTCTTT CASSEGRMGTEAFF
- TRBJ1-5 - TRBV14 TGTGCCAGCAGTCTTACAGGGCCTTCACAGCCCCAGCATTTT CASSLTGPSQPQHF
- TRBJ2-7 - TRBV27 TGTGCCAGCAGTTTGCAGGGGTCGGTATACGAGCAGTACTTC CASSLQGSVYEQYF
TRBD1 TRBJ1-4 - TRBV30 TGTGCCTGGAGTGTAATGGAGGCAGGGGGTAATGAAAAACTGTTTTTT CAWSVMEAGGNEKLFF
TRBD2 TRBJ2-3 - TRBV7-2 TGTGCCAGCAGCACTCTAGCGGTCTACACAGATACGCAGTATTTT CASSTLAVYTDTQYF
TRBD1 TRBJ2-5 - TRBV19 TGTGCCAGTAGGGGGACAGCACAAGAGACCCAGTACTTC CASRGTAQETQYF
TRBD1 TRBJ2-6 - TRBV11-2 TGTGCCAGCAGCTACCGAGACAGGGTGACTGGGGTCAACGTCCTGACTTTC CASSYRDRVTGVNVLTF
- TRBJ2-7 - TRBV29-1 TGCAGCACCCGGGACTGGAGCTCCTACGAGCAGTACTTC CSTRDWSSYEQYF
TRBD1 TRBJ2-7 - TRBV6-1 TGTGCCAGCGGTGGTAGGGACAGGGCCTACGAGCAGTACTTC CASGGRDRAYEQYF
TRBD1 TRBJ2-7 - TRBV6-1 TGTGCCAGCAGTGGGGACAGAGTGTTCCCCTTTTACGAGCAGTACTTC CASSGDRVFPFYEQYF
- TRBJ1-3 - TRBV7-9 TGTGCCAGCATTTCGGGGCCAGCCTCTGGAAACACCATATATTTT CASISGPASGNTIYF
TRBD2 TRBJ2-7 - TRBV7-6 TGTGCCAGCAGCCCAAGGAGAGGGGACTACCCGGCCTACGAGCAGTACTTC CASSPRRGDYPAYEQYF
- TRBJ2-3 - TRBV7-9 TGTGCCAGCAGCCCGAGGGACGTGGCAGATACGCAGTATTTT CASSPRDVADTQYF
- TRBJ2-7 - TRBV4-3 TGCGCCAGCAGCCAAGAGGCGATGGAGGAATACGAGCAGTACTTC CASSQEAMEEYEQYF
- TRBJ2-5 - TRBV19 TGTGCCAGTAAACCTAAGTTGTGGGAGACCCAGTACTTC CASKPKLWETQYF
- TRBJ1-1 - TRBV30 TGTGCCTGGAGTGTAAATCCTCGCCGAACCGCTGAAGCTTTCTTT CAWSVNPRRTAEAFF
- TRBJ2-5 - TRBV27 TGTGCCAGCAGTTTAACCTGGGCAGGGAAGAACCAGTACTTC CASSLTWAGKNQYF
TRBD2 TRBJ2-7 - TRBV10-2 TGCGCCAGCAGTGAGGCTAGCGGCTCGAGGTACGAGCAGTACTTC CASSEASGSRYEQYF
- TRBJ2-7 - TRBV5-4 TGTGCCAGCAGCATTTACAGCTACGAGCAGTACTTC CASSIYSYEQYF
TRBD1 TRBJ2-2 - TRBV9 TGTGCCAGCAGCGTAGCCACCACAGGGGACCACGGGGAGCTGTTTTTT CASSVATTGDHGELFF
- TRBJ2-7 - TRBV7-9 TGTGCCAGCAGCCTCCGGGCCGACTACGAGCAGTACTTC CASSLRADYEQYF
- TRBJ2-1 once TRBV28 TGTGCCAGCCATGGCAATGAGCAGTTCTTC CASHGNEQFF